This T cell receptor (beta chain) was sequenced in a study of shared clonotypes between healthy human individuals. Overall study results and limits: It was only blood that was sampled, and tissue repertoires likely differ.

V was shortened by 5 bases and J by 0 bases, with 14 bases between the two germline ends. CDR1 and CDR2 from the germline V gene are SEHNR and FQNEAQ (reference sequence). This CDR3 contains 16 residues. With regard to this clone: As yet, its antigen is unknown.

The protocol was immunoSEQ multiplex PCR, while the TCRdb copy is restricted to in-frame clones and leaves out a portion. The sample holds 1.5 million to 1.9 million clones; 95% to 99% are singletons and the top ten take less than 0.55%. Every donor was a Caucasian adult from Nashville, Tennessee. The rearrangement joins TRBV7-9 to TRBJ1-5, with TRBD1 as a possible D gene (6 bases). The sequencing sample was made of naive CD4+ T cells sorted from blood. Subset of the sample: CD45RA+ positively selected. The receptor comes from a man aged 25 to 40 in good health. This CDR3 reads CASSDTGQYSNQPQHF. CDR3 DNA: TGTGCCAGCAGCGACACCGGACAGTATAGCAATCAGCCCCAGCATTTT.